The 17 T cell receptor beta chains below were found in one sample sequenced in a study of control samples from healthy donors and cancer patients (dated by TCRdb to the early 2020s). Library prep was done by the immunoSEQ multiplex PCR assay. TCRdb limited this immuneACCESS table to in-frame rearrangements with V and J called. A share of clones is missing; checked studies link under half to unresolved V genes, and the rest is unexplained. The sample profile shows about 43,000 clones; roughly 94% of them were found once. Under 30% of the sample is in the top ten clones. What was sequenced was blood. Source of these receptors: a man in his sixties in good health.

Remarks on this clone: At the DNA level, this CDR3 is encoded by other sequences in the same sample as well. The chain couples TRBV5-1 to TRBJ1-2; 9 bases align to TRBD1. V lost 3 bases, J lost 3 bases, and 0 bases stayed unmatched. This CDR3 comprises 13 residues. Looked up from germline, CDR1 is SGHRS and CDR2 is YFSETQ. CDR3 residues: CASSWDRDYGYTF. The CDR3 DNA reads TGCGCCAGCAGCTGGGACAGGGACTATGGCTACACCTTC. The complete variable domain, with remaining parts taken from reference TRBV5-1 and TRBJ1-2, reads KAGVTQTPRYLIKTRGQQVTLSCSPISGHRSVSWYQQTPGQGLQFLFEYFSETQRNKGNFPGRFSGRQFSNSRSEMNVSTLELGDSALYLCASSWDRDYGYTFGSGTRLTVV.

V is TRBV27 and J is TRBJ2-7; a possible D gene is TRBD1 (6 bases). Between the trimmed V and J ends, which lost 4 bases and 3 bases, there was a span of 13 bases. CDR3 size: 14 residues. Germline loops: CDR1 MNHEY, CDR2 SMNVEV (reference sequence). CDR3 in amino acids: CASSSQGPLYEQYF. DNA of the CDR3: TGTGCCAGCAGTTCTCAGGGGCCGCTCTACGAGCAGTACTTC.

The chain has TRBV21-1 and TRBJ1-5. TRBV21-1 is deemed a pseudogene. The CDR3 is 15 residues long. The CDR3 region is CASSKGHGRNQPQHF. CDR3 nucleotides: TGTGCCAGCAGCAAAGGCCACGGACGGAATCAGCCCCAGCATTTT.

V gene TRBV25-1 combines with J gene TRBJ1-1; D gene uncertain. The germline gives CDR1 MGHDK, CDR2 SYGVNS. V dropped 5 bases and J dropped 1 base, with 11 bases sitting between them. The CDR3 has 14 residues. In nucleotides, the CDR3 is TGTGCCAGCAGTCCGATGACATCGAACACTGAAGCTTTCTTT. This sequence encodes CASSPMTSNTEAFF.

V is TRBV28 and J is TRBJ1-5; tentative D call: TRBD1 (6 bases). The ends were cut back, 5 bases at V and 9 bases at J, with 20 bases in the middle. Germline CDR1 and CDR2: MDHEN and SYDVKM. The CDR3 covers 15 residues. The DNA of the CDR3 is TGTGCCAGCAGTCGAACAGGGTCGGGGATCGTGCCCCAGCATTTT. Translated: CASSRTGSGIVPQHF.

This rearrangement joins TRBV11-3 to TRBJ2-1, with 9 bases that match TRBD2. The CDR3 sequence is 14 residues long. Germline CDR1 reads SGHNT; CDR2 reads YENEEA. The J segment lost 9 bases and the V segment lost 0 bases, leaving 3 bases of the junction unmatched. The CDR3 DNA reads TGTGCCAGCAGCTTAGATGCGGGAGGGATTGAGCAGTTCTTC. Its protein product is CASSLDAGGIEQFF.

CDR3 nucleotides: TGTGCCAGCAGCAGGCTTGGGGAGCCGTACGAGACCCAGTACTTC. This translates into CASSRLGEPYETQYF. V is TRBV11-2 and J is TRBJ2-5, with a weak D call TRBD2 (5 bases). The V gene lost 5 bases and the J gene lost 5 bases, with 18 bases spanning the gap. This CDR3 comprises 15 residues. Germline V gene data show CDR1 as SGHAT and CDR2 as FQNNGV.

CDR3 protein: CASSLIGSDTQYF. CDR3 nucleotide sequence: TGTGCCAGCAGCTTAATCGGTTCAGATACGCAGTATTTT. V is TRBV11-1 and J is TRBJ2-3, with no clear D. Trimming removed 2 bases from V and 4 bases from J, with 7 bases in between. Germline V gene data show CDR1 as SGHAT and CDR2 as FQDESV (reference sequence). The CDR3 spans 13 residues.

This rearrangement joins TRBV5-1 to TRBJ1-2; 7 bases fit TRBD1. V dropped 0 bases and J dropped 2; count of bases not matched to a gene: 13. The germline CDR1 and CDR2 sequences are SGHRS and YFSETQ. The CDR3 sequence is 18 residues long. The CDR3 loop is CASSLGLVTGQQNYGYTF. The DNA of the CDR3 is TGCGCCAGCAGCTTGGGGCTGGTTACGGGACAGCAGAACTATGGCTACACCTTC.

This clone was observed once. The CDR3 nucleotides are TGTGCCAGCAGTCTAAAGGGCCAGGTCCGGGCCGCTGGCAATCAGCCCCAGCATTTT. The encoded protein is CASSLKGQVRAAGNQPQHF. The chain uses TRBV27 and TRBJ1-5; no clear D gene. This CDR3 comprises 19 residues. Germline loops: CDR1 MNHEY, CDR2 SMNVEV (reference sequence). Trimming cost V 5 bases and J 2 bases, with 25 bases left between them.

The genes are TRBV5-4 and TRBJ1-2; D is uncertain. This CDR3 is 13 amino acids long. Trimming removed 4 bases from V and 4 bases from J, with 11 bases in between. Germline CDR1 reads SGHNT; CDR2 reads YYREEE (reference sequence). CDR3 DNA: TGTGCCAGCAGCCGGGAAGATTTCTATGGCTACACCTTC. Translating gives CASSREDFYGYTF.

The J gene is TRBJ2-7, the V gene TRBV15; the D is unclear. Trimming took 5 bases from V and 3 from J, leaving 17 bases between them. Germline V gene data show CDR1 as LNHNV and CDR2 as YYDKDF (reference sequence). The CDR3 is made up of 15 amino acids. CDR3 nucleotides: TGTGCCACCAGCGCGCCTCTAACCCCTCTCTACGAGCAGTACTTC. Translating it yields CATSAPLTPLYEQYF.

The chain combines TRBV2 with TRBJ2-7, with D possibly TRBD2 on 6 matching bases. The CDR3 is 15 residues long. Trimming removed 4 bases from V and 0 bases from J, with 13 bases in between. Looked up from germline, CDR1 is SNHLY and CDR2 is FYNNEI. DNA of the CDR3: TGTGCCAGCAGTGGGGACTCCAGAAACTCCTACGAGCAGTACTTC. The encoded protein is CASSGDSRNSYEQYF.

Points on this clone: The junction shows a germline mismatch at one end, possibly a read error. The chain uses TRBV14 and TRBJ2-7; 8 bases match TRBD1. Per germline, CDR1 SGHDN and CDR2 FVKESK. The CDR3 length is 15 residues. The CDR3 here is CASSHGQGLSHEQYF. CDR3 nucleotides: TGTGCCAGCAGCCACGGACAGGGCCTCTCCCACGAGCAGTACTTC.

The chain uses TRBV28 and TRBJ2-3; TRBD1 matches at 12 bases. The length of the CDR3 is 17 residues. Germline trimming cut 2 bases from V and 3 bases from J; bases unmatched to any gene: 6. Germline V CDR1 and CDR2: MDHEN, SYDVKM. CDR3 region: CASSLGKGQGATDTQYF. The CDR3 region has the DNA TGTGCCAGCAGTTTAGGCAAGGGACAGGGGGCAACAGATACGCAGTATTTT.

The chain couples TRBV25-1 to TRBJ2-3, with 7 bases identical to TRBD1. The CDR3 extends over 14 amino acids. Unmatched junction bases numbered 6, after V lost 4 bases and J lost 5 bases. The V gene's germline CDR1 is MGHDK and CDR2 SYGVNS. The CDR3 sequence is CASSVSGGRDTQYF. CDR3 in DNA: TGTGCCAGCAGTGTGTCAGGGGGACGAGATACGCAGTATTTT.

This clone was detected once. The chain couples TRBV10-3 to TRBJ2-5, with 13 positions matching TRBD2. Germline lookup yields CDR1 ENHRY and CDR2 SYGVKD. Trimming at V came to 2 bases and at J to 5 bases, leaving 5 bases not matched to a gene. The CDR3 covers 16 residues. The CDR3 nucleotides are TGTGCCATCAGTGAGGGGGGACTAGCGGGAATTGAGACCCAGTACTTC. Protein sequence: CAISEGGLAGIETQYF.